This T cell receptor (beta chain) derives from a study of monozygotic twins with inflammatory bowel disease. The UMIs contained a 6-nucleotide sample barcode. They were added by template switching during cDNA synthesis. Reprocessing the 5' RACE reads, TCRdb reports a single entry for every CDR3 protein and omits DNA. In all, the sample yields roughly 320,000 distinct CDR3 sequences. The receptor's source is a human donor with ulcerative colitis or Crohn's disease, or a healthy co-twin of an affected twin (not recorded which). The specimen was blood.

CDR3 sequence reads: CASSQGDRVVYEQYF. The rearrangement joins TRBV4-3 to TRBJ2-7; TCRdb's D call, TRBD1, is unchecked because there is no DNA. The V gene's germline CDR1 is LGHNA and CDR2 YSLEER. The CDR3 extends over 15 amino acids.